This T cell receptor (beta chain) came from a study of cytomegalovirus exposure and HLA in healthy donors. Study outcomes and limitations: No immune exposure information besides CMV serostatus was available.

CDR1 is SGDLS, CDR2 YYNGEE, per germline. There are 14 residues in the CDR3. V shed 2 bases and J shed 2 bases, with 10 bases lying between them. As concerns this clone: Its antigen is still unknown.

PCR amplification relied on 60 Vbeta primers (plus 13 Jbeta primers). Produced via immunoSEQ multiplex PCR; TCRdb's table is partial and in-frame only. This table holds 150,000 to 200,000 clones, approximately 80% found once. The J gene is TRBJ1-2, the V gene TRBV9; weak D call: TRBD1 (5 bases). The clonotype was recovered from a female donor in good health and CMV-seronegative. Sequencing was performed on PBMCs. CDR3 sequence reads: CASSVGRVNYGYTF. The CDR3 DNA follows: TGTGCCAGCAGCGTTGGCAGGGTAAACTATGGCTACACCTTC.